This T cell receptor (beta chain) was identified during a study of blood T cell repertoires in COVID-19. As regards this clone: Additional DNA sequences in this sample encode the identical CDR3.

Clinical history reported by participants formed the basis on which cohorts were assigned. Recovered Cohort 3 donors showed two negative PCRs, clearance, or symptom resolution. V was trimmed by 2 bases and J by 3 bases, leaving 12 bases between them. Germline CDR1 and CDR2: SGHRS and YFSETQ. The CDR3 is made up of 14 amino acids. The repertoire was sequenced with immunoSEQ multiplex PCR; TCRdb's copy has only in-frame clones and lacks some. The table records 300,000 to 350,000 clones, 80% to 90% of them present only once. Sample: PBMCs or T cells enriched from blood (not recorded which). The sequence was obtained from a woman between 18 and 29 years old who had recovered from COVID-19. The chain employs TRBV5-1 and TRBJ2-7; no clear D gene. The CDR3 nucleotides read TGCGCCAGCAGCTTAGACCCGACAAGCTACGAGCAGTACTTC. It is translated as CASSLDPTSYEQYF.